This T cell receptor (beta chain) came from a study of T cell changes during pregnancy in multiple sclerosis. Regarding this clone: Other DNA variants within this sample encode the same CDR3.

Germline CDR1 and CDR2: SEHNR and FQNEAQ (reference sequence). V shed 3 bases and J shed 2 bases, with 7 bases lying between them. This CDR3 has 13 amino acids. TCRdb keeps only in-frame clones here, not all; method: immunoSEQ multiplex PCR. The table records about 70,000 clones, 92% of them present only once. This specimen consisted of CD4+ T cells from peripheral blood mononuclear cells, obtained after pregnancy. The chain has TRBV7-9 and TRBJ1-1; D is unclear. The origin of this receptor is a female donor with multiple sclerosis, enrolled in a pregnancy study. The CDR3: CASSFAGNTEAFF. CDR3 DNA sequence: TGTGCCAGCAGCTTTGCAGGAAACACTGAAGCTTTCTTT. Full variable domain (missing parts from reference TRBV7-9 and TRBJ1-1): DTGVSQNPRHKITKRGQNVTFRCDPISEHNRLYWYRQTLGQGPEFLTYFQNEAQLEKSRLLSDRFSAERPKGSFSTLEIQRTEQGDSAMYLCASSFAGNTEAFFGQGTRLTVV.